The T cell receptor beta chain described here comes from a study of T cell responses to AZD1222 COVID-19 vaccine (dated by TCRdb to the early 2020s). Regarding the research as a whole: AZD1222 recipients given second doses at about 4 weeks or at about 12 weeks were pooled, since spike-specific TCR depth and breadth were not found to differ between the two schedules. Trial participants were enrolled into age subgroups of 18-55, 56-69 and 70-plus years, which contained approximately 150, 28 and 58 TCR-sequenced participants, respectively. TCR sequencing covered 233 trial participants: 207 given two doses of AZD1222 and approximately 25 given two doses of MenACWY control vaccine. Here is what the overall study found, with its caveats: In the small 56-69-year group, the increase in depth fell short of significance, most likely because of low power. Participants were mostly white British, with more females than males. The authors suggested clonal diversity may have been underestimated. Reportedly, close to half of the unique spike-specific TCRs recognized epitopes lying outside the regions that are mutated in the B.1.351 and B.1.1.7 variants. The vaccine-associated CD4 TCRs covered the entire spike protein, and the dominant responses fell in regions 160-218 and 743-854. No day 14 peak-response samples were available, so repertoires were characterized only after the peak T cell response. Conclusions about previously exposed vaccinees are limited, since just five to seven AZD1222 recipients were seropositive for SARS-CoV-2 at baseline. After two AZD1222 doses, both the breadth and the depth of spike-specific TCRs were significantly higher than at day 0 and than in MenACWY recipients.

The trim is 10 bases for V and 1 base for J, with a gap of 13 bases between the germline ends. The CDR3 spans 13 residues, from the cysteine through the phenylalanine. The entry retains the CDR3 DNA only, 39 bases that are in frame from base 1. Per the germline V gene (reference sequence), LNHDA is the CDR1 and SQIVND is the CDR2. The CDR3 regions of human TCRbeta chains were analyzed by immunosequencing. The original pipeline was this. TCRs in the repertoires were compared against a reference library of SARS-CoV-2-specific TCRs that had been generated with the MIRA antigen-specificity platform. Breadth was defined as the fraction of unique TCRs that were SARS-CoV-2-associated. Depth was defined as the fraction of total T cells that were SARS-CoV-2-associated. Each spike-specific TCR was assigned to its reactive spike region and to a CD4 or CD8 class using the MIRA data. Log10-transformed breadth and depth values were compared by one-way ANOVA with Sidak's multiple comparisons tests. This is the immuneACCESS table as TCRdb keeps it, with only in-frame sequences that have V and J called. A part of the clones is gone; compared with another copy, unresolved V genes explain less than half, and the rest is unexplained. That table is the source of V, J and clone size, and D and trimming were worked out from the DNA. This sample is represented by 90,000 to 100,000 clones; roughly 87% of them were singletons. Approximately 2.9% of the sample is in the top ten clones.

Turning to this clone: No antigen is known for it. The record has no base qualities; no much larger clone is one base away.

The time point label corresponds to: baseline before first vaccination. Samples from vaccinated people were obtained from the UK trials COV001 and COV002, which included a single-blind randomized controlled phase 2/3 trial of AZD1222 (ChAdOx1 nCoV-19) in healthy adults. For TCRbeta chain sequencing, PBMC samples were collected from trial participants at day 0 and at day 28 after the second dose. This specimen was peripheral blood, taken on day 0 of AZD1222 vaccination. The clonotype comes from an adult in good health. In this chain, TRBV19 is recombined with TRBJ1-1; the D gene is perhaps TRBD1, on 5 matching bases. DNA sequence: TGTGCCACCTCCTTGGGGGAGAACACTGAAGCTTTCTTT. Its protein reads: CATSLGENTEAFF.